This TCR beta chain comes out of a study of blood T cell repertoires in COVID-19. In the study overall: Whether acute or convalescent, the COVID-19 samples came from the United States, Italy and Spain. T cells, B-cell-depleted T cells, or PBMCs provided the cDNA or gDNA that served as material.

Authors' methods: Reference gene primers were amplified, and this amplification served to estimate nucleated cell counts. This table comes from immunoSEQ multiplex PCR, and its TCRdb copy is limited to in-frame clones, with some not included. V, J and clone size are taken as reported in that table, and D and trimming were inferred from the DNA itself. The table has some 70,000 clones, around 88% seen once. Looked up from germline, CDR1 is SGHTA and CDR2 is FQGNSA. This CDR3 region has 13 residues. The V end lost 5 bases, the J end lost 5 bases, and 12 bases lay between the germline ends. This chain links TRBV7-2 with TRBJ2-5; D is possibly TRBD1 (5 bases). The receptor was isolated from a woman in her 70s with acute or convalescent COVID-19. Sequenced sample: peripheral blood. The CDR3 loop reads CASSAGFRETQYF. The CDR3 coding sequence is TGTGCCAGCAGCGCAGGGTTTCGGGAGACCCAGTACTTC.